This note documents a single TCR beta chain sequence. What it recognizes is unknown. Clones were read by immunoSEQ multiplex PCR, and TCRdb kept only the in-frame ones, dropping some. The sample has 9,500 to 13,000 clones; 85% to 95% are singletons. The data belong to a study of T cells in tuberculosis. Study results and caveats: Shorter CDR3-alpha in active tuberculosis partly drove smaller distances.

Trimming at V came to 0 bases and at J to 6 bases, leaving 9 bases not matched to a gene. The CDR3 is made up of 19 amino acids. Per germline, CDR1 PRHDT and CDR2 FYEKMQ (reference sequence). Sample: PBMCs. The receptor was isolated from an adult with tuberculosis. This chain joins TRBV13 and TRBJ2-3; TRBD2 matches 16 bases. CDR3 sequence: CASSLGGLAGGPVFDTQYF. For the CDR3, the DNA is TGTGCCAGCAGCTTAGGGGGACTAGCGGGAGGGCCTGTATTCGATACGCAGTATTTT. Supplemented by reference TRBV13 and TRBJ2-3, the full variable domain reads AAGVIQSPRHLIKEKRETATLKCYPIPRHDTVYWYQQGPGQDPQFLISFYEKMQSDKGSIPDRFSAQQFSDYHSELNMSSLELGDSALYFCASSLGGLAGGPVFDTQYFGPGTRLTVL.